This entry lists 9 T cell receptor beta chains sequenced from one sample in a study of tissue T cells after allogeneic stem cell transplantation. Here immunoSEQ multiplex PCR was the method, and the copy in TCRdb shows in-frame clones only, minus some. The sample holds just under 7,500 clones, almost 70% seen once. Material for sequencing was blood. These receptors were taken from a female BALB/c mouse in good health. MHC haplotype of the strain: H2-d.

Of note for this clone: Gene labels here are mouse ones. Coverage ceases 1 residue before the CDR3 finishes, and the germline J gene fills in the end. The rearrangement uses TRBV29 and TRBJ1-1; a weak D match, TRBD1 (6 bases). Trimming took off 7 bases at V and 0 bases at J, with 9 bases between the two ends. Germline assignment: CDR1 MSHET and CDR2 SYDVDS. This CDR3 has 13 residues. Partial CDR3 DNA: TGTGCTAGCACCGGGACAACAAACACAGAAGTCTTC. As protein: CASTGTTNTEVF. The full-length CDR3 reads as CASTGTTNTEVFF. Drawing the rest from reference TRBV29 and TRBJ1-1, the complete variable domain is DMKVTQMPRYLIKRMGENVLLECGQDMSHETMYWYRQDPGLGLQLIYISYDVDSNSEGDIPKGYRVSRKKREHFSLILDSAKTNQTSVYFCASTGTTNTEVFFGKGTRLTVV.

On this clone itself: The gene names here belong to mouse. CDR3 bases read: TGTGCCAGCAGCCCCACCTGGGGGAACTATGCTGAGCAGTTC. It translates to CASSPTWGNYAEQF. The entire CDR3 protein reads CASSPTWGNYAEQFF. The J gene is TRBJ2-1, the V gene TRBV5; 7 bases agree with TRBD2. The read ends 1 residue before the CDR3 terminus; that terminus is restored from the germline J gene. J was trimmed by 1 base and V by 4 bases; bases with no gene match: 4. This CDR3 is built from 15 residues. Per germline, CDR1 LGHNA and CDR2 YNLKQL (reference sequence).

This clone was picked up a small number of times. Mouse germline and gene names are used. The read ends 1 residue early relative to the CDR3; the germline J gene fills the gap. The rearrangement uses TRBV4 and TRBJ2-7; D is possibly TRBD1 or TRBD2 (6 bases each). The CDR3 contains 12 residues. The ends were cut back, 4 bases at V and 6 bases at J, with 10 bases in the middle. Germline-derived CDR1 and CDR2 are LGHDT and YNNKQL (reference sequence). The CDR3 bases that were read are TGTGCCAGCAGCTTCTCGGGGGCTGAACAGTAC. Translated: CASSFSGAEQY. The full CDR3 reads CASSFSGAEQYF.

With respect to this clone: Gene names and germline refer to mouse. From the germline J gene comes the end of the CDR3, since the read stops 1 residue before it. The J gene is TRBJ1-6, the V gene TRBV19; D gene unclear. TRBJ1-6 is sorted into the ORF group, with uncertain function. In germline, CDR1 is FNHDT, CDR2 SITEND (reference sequence). V was clipped by 1 base and J by 7 bases, with 3 bases between them. The CDR3 length is 12 residues. The part of the CDR3 DNA that was read is TGTGCCAGCAGTATAAGGAATTCGCCCCTCTAC. Amino acid sequence: CASSIRNSPLY. The complete CDR3 protein is CASSIRNSPLYF.

This clone has just one count. These gene names are mouse names. Read data end 1 residue before the CDR3 end; the end is taken from the germline J gene. The gene calls are TRBV14 and TRBJ2-5; D is possibly TRBD1 (5 bases). This CDR3 is built from 12 residues. The V end was cut by 5 bases, the J end by 5 bases, with 9 bases between. Germline V lookup: CDR1 SGHDT, CDR2 FRDEAV. This chain's CDR3 is CASRRQLDTQYF. The CDR3 bases that were read are TGTGCCAGCAGACGACAGTTAGACACCCAGTAC.

This clone came up a few times. The gene names given are mouse names. The same CDR3 can be traced to other DNA sequences in this sample. The covered CDR3 bases are TGTGCCAGCAGCTTGCAGGGGGCTGGAAATACGCTCTAT. Its protein is CASSLQGAGNTLY. The CDR3 in full is CASSLQGAGNTLYF. The V call is TRBV4, the J call TRBJ1-3; 7 bases match TRBD1. The CDR3 end falls 1 residue outside the read, so it is completed with the germline J gene. The germline V gene encodes CDR1 LGHDT and CDR2 YNNKQL (reference sequence). This CDR3 is built from 14 residues. V lost 4 bases and J lost 2; bases outside the gene matches: 2.

In regard to this clone: Genes and germline are mouse. The read ends 1 residue shy of where the CDR3 ends; the end is completed using the germline J gene. The V call is TRBV29, the J call TRBJ2-5; 10 nucleotides match TRBD1. Germline CDR1 MSHET, CDR2 SYDVDS. Unmatched junction bases numbered 2, after V lost 8 bases and J lost 0 bases. This CDR3 spans 14 amino acids. The DNA read from the CDR3 is TGTGCTAGCGGACAGGGGGTTAACCAAGACACCCAGTAC. As protein: CASGQGVNQDTQY. The complete CDR3 protein is CASGQGVNQDTQYF.

To note about this clone: Germline and genes here are mouse. The read gets to within 1 residue of the CDR3 end, and the germline J gene fills in the rest. The V and J genes are TRBV4 and TRBJ2-2; D is possibly TRBD1 (6 bases). Trimming left V 4 bases short and J 0 bases short, with 6 bases between. This CDR3 has 14 amino acids. The V gene's germline CDR1 is LGHDT and CDR2 YNNKQL (reference sequence). CDR3 in amino acids: CASSWTANTGQLYF. CDR3 DNA, as far as it was read: TGTGCCAGCAGCTGGACAGCAAACACCGGGCAGCTCTAC.

On this clone itself: All gene names here are mouse names. The CDR3 goes on 1 residue after the read ends, and that part is filled in from the germline J gene. The J gene is TRBJ2-4, the V gene TRBV13-2; TRBD1 might be the D (6 bases). V was pared by 1 base and J by 10 bases, with 10 bases between. The germline CDR1 and CDR2 sequences are NNHNN and SYGAGS (reference sequence). The CDR3 has 12 amino acids. The CDR3 loop reads CASGDPGVPLYF. CDR3 bases read: TGTGCCAGCGGTGATCCAGGGGTTCCCTTGTAC.